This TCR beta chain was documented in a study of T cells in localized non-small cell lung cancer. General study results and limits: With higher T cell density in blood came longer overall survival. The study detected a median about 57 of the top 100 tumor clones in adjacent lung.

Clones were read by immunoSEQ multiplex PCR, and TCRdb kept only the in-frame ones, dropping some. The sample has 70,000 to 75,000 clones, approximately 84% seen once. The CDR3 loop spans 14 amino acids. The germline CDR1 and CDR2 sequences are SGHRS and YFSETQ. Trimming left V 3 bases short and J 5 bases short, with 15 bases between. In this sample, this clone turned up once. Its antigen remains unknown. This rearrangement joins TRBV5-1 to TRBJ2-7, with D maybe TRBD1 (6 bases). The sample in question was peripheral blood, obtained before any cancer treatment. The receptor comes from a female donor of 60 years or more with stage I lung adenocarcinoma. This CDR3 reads CASSSPWGTNEQYF. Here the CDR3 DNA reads TGCGCCAGCAGCTCACCCTGGGGGACAAACGAGCAGTACTTC. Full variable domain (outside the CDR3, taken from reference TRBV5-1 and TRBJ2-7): KAGVTQTPRYLIKTRGQQVTLSCSPISGHRSVSWYQQTPGQGLQFLFEYFSETQRNKGNFPGRFSGRQFSNSRSEMNVSTLELGDSALYLCASSSPWGTNEQYFGPGTRLTVT.